The clone carrying this T cell receptor beta chain is labeled medium-sized. From germline, CDR1 is MNHEY and CDR2 SMNVEV (reference sequence). The V gene lost 6 bases and the J gene lost 7 bases, with 12 bases spanning the gap. There are 12 residues in the CDR3. Until they underwent thyroid surgery, no patient had received any treatment. TCRdb re-analyzed the PCR reads through MiXCR. The profile shows over 12,000 clones, approximately 23% of them singletons. The entry originates in a study of metastatic and nonmetastatic thyroid tumors. About the research overall: Both malignant and benign thyroid patients supplied peripheral blood and tumor or nodule tissue samples, across which the repertoires of these patients were then compared.

The chain is built from TRBV27 and TRBJ2-5; D unclear. The sequenced sample consisted of tumor tissue. The sequence was collected from a female donor with papillary thyroid cancer or a benign thyroid nodule (not recorded which). Some clones in this sample may be carry-over from other donors' samples. The CDR3 region has the DNA TGTGCCAGCAGCCCTACCGGTTGGACCCAGTACTTC. This translates into CASSPTGWTQYF.